This T cell receptor (beta chain) is drawn from a study of control samples from healthy donors and cancer patients. Sequencing used immunoSEQ multiplex PCR; TCRdb keeps in-frame clones, though not all of them. In the table there are roughly 180,000 clones, approximately 94% of which are singletons. From germline, CDR1 is LGHDT and CDR2 YNNKEL (reference sequence). This CDR3 is built from 14 residues. Trimming removed 2 bases at V and 3 bases at J, with 10 bases between. The sequencing input was blood. The TCR sequence derives from a woman aged 18-29 years in good health. The chain employs TRBV3-1 (or the pseudogene TRBV3-2) and TRBJ2-5; D ambiguous. The CDR3 DNA sequence: TGTGCCAGCAGCCAAAGTATGGGAAAAGAGACCCAGTACTTC. Protein product: CASSQSMGKETQYF.